This T cell receptor beta chain was sequenced in a study of blood T cell repertoires in COVID-19. Repertoires were generated with immunoSEQ multiplex PCR, while TCRdb's copy carries only in-frame clones and drops some. The sample lists approximately 320,000 clones; around nine tenths were seen once. The receptor's source is a woman between 25 and 40 years old with COVID-19, enrolled during active disease. The specimen sequenced was peripheral blood.

The CDR3 spells CASTKLGGGYNEQFF. DNA of the CDR3: TGTGCCAGCACAAAACTGGGCGGGGGCTACAATGAGCAGTTCTTC. The chain has TRBV7-9 and TRBJ2-1; 7 bases fit TRBD2. This CDR3 is 15 amino acids long. V gave up 7 bases and J gave up 3 bases; unmatched junction bases: 9. Germline V gene sequence: CDR1 SEHNR, CDR2 FQNEAQ (reference sequence). Full variable domain (missing parts from reference TRBV7-9 and TRBJ2-1): DTGVSQNPRHKITKRGQNVTFRCDPISEHNRLYWYRQTLGQGPEFLTYFQNEAQLEKSRLLSDRFSAERPKGSFSTLEIQRTEQGDSAMYLCASTKLGGGYNEQFFGPGTRLTVL.